Below are 24 T cell receptor beta chains sequenced from a single sample in a study. TCRdb reprocessed the 5' RACE reads via MiXCR and lists one record per CDR3 protein. Of about 32,000 distinct CDR3 sequences in the sample, roughly a quarter were seen once. The specimen sequenced was memory CD4+ T cells sorted from blood. Regarding subset: memory CD4+ T cells, CD4+CD45RO+CD25-. These receptors originate from a female donor with breast cancer.

This clonotype was seen many times. The chain recombines TRBV27 with TRBJ2-7; no reliable D call. Trimming stripped 2 bases from V and 0 bases from J, with 11 bases between. Germline CDR1 MNHEY, CDR2 SMNVEV (reference sequence). This CDR3 comprises 15 residues. The CDR3 spells CASSLRATLSYEQYF. Here the CDR3 DNA reads TGTGCCAGCAGTTTACGAGCTACCCTCTCCTACGAGCAGTACTTC.

The chain is built from TRBV1 and TRBJ2-1; the table assigns TRBD2, which was not confirmed against the DNA. TRBV1 is a known pseudogene. The CDR3 extends over 18 amino acids. DNA for the CDR3: TGCACCAGCAGCCAAGATCGGATTCCGGGACTTCCCTACAATGAGCAGTTCTTC. Residues: CTSSQDRIPGLPYNEQFF.

This clonotype was detected only once. This rearrangement joins TRBV2 to TRBJ1-2; D gene uncertain. The germline CDR1 and CDR2 sequences are SNHLY and FYNNEI. The CDR3 consists of 13 residues. V was trimmed by 4 bases and J by 3 bases, leaving 9 bases between them. As DNA, the CDR3 is TGTGCCAGCAGTGGGGAGGCGCACTATGGCTACACCTTC. It specifies CASSGEAHYGYTF.

The chain links TRBV9 to TRBJ2-3, with TRBD2 matching 8 bases. Looked up from germline, CDR1 is SGDLS and CDR2 is YYNGEE. This CDR3 is built from 15 residues. Trimming cost V 0 bases and J 1 base; bases outside gene matches: 1. DNA of the CDR3: TGTGCCAGCAGCGTAGAAGCGGGAGGCACAGATACGCAGTATTTT. It codes for CASSVEAGGTDTQYF.

This clonotype was found many times. This sequence joins TRBV12-3 or TRBV12-4 and TRBJ2-7; a weak D match, TRBD1 (5 bases). The length of the CDR3 is 17 residues. With 7 bases removed from V and 5 bases from J, the gap between germline ends came to 27 bases. The CDR3, as DNA: TGTGCCAGCAACGACTCGACAGATACCACCAAAGGGGACGAGCAGTACTTC. It codes for CASNDSTDTTKGDEQYF.

This clonotype appeared a few times. The V call is TRBV27, the J call TRBJ1-1; 11 positions match TRBD1. The J segment lost 6 bases and the V segment lost 3 bases, leaving 3 bases of the junction unmatched. Germline CDR1 and CDR2: MNHEY and SMNVEV (reference sequence). The CDR3 contains 14 residues. The CDR3 is CASSLDRGPSEAFF. The CDR3 DNA sequence: TGTGCCAGCAGTTTGGACAGGGGGCCCTCTGAAGCTTTCTTT.

This clonotype was detected a few times. The chain uses TRBV7-9 and TRBJ2-6; 7 positions match TRBD2. V shed 0 bases, J shed 7 bases, and the junction held 15 bases outside the gene matches. Germline-derived CDR1 and CDR2 are SEHNR and FQNEAQ (reference sequence). This CDR3 comprises 19 residues. CDR3 coding DNA: TGTGCCAGCAGCTTAGCGGGGGGGAGAATCGAAAAGATTGCCAACGTCCTGACTTTC. Encoded protein: CASSLAGGRIEKIANVLTF.

The chain combines TRBV6-5 with TRBJ1-1; 8 nucleotides agree with TRBD1. CDR3 length equals 16 residues. In germline, CDR1 is MNHEY, CDR2 SVGAGI. V lost 0 bases, J lost 11 bases, and 14 bases stayed unmatched. This CDR3 is CASSYSSMDRESRAFF. CDR3 sequence (DNA): TGTGCCAGCAGTTACTCTTCTATGGACAGGGAGAGTAGGGCTTTCTTT.

This clonotype was seen ten or more times. The chain links TRBV27 to TRBJ2-7; D not certain. Germline V gene sequence: CDR1 MNHEY, CDR2 SMNVEV (reference sequence). Trimming removed 10 bases from V and 2 bases from J, with 18 bases in between. CDR3 length: 14 residues. The CDR3 here is CATRWTDSTYEQYF. The CDR3 DNA reads TGTGCCACTCGATGGACCGACTCAACCTACGAGCAGTACTTC.

The sample holds a few counts of this clonotype. V is TRBV18 and J is TRBJ2-1; the D is unclear. V gave up 3 bases and J gave up 6 bases, with 9 bases separating them. CDR1 is KGHSH and CDR2 is LQKENI in the germline V gene. This CDR3 spans 13 amino acids. The CDR3 protein is CASSPQSLNEQFF. The CDR3 DNA is TGTGCCAGCTCACCGCAGAGTCTCAATGAGCAGTTCTTC. Drawing the rest from reference TRBV18 and TRBJ2-1, the complete variable domain is NAGVMQNPRHLVRRRGQEARLRCSPMKGHSHVYWYRQLPEEGLKFMVYLQKENIIDESGMPKERFSAEFPKEGPSILRIQQVVRGDSAAYFCASSPQSLNEQFFGPGTRLTVL.

This sequence joins TRBV12-3 or TRBV12-4 and TRBJ1-5; 11 nucleotides agree with TRBD1. The CDR3 totals 16 residues. The V and J ends lost 7 bases and 1 base, in that order; junction bases with no gene match: 6. The CDR3 DNA follows: TGTGCCAGCACCGGGACAGGGGGTGGAAGCAATCAGCCCCAGCATTTT. Its translation: CASTGTGGGSNQPQHF.

The chain couples TRBV2 to TRBJ2-2; D may be TRBD2 (6 bases). The germline CDR1 and CDR2 sequences are SNHLY and FYNNEI. V lost 4 bases and J 1 base, leaving 7 bases between the germline ends. This CDR3 is 14 amino acids long. CDR3 sequence (DNA): TGTGCCAGCAGTGGGGAGGAGAACACCGGGGAGCTGTTTTTT. Amino acids: CASSGEENTGELFF.

The chain uses TRBV4-3 and TRBJ2-7, with no clear D. The germline gives CDR1 LGHNA, CDR2 YSLEER. The CDR3 extends over 15 amino acids. Trimming shortened V by 1 base and J by 5 bases, and 15 bases separated the two germline ends. This CDR3 is CASSQVRSTTHEQYF. The CDR3, as DNA: TGCGCCAGCAGCCAAGTGAGATCCACAACCCACGAGCAGTACTTC.

This clonotype was observed at least ten times. The chain links TRBV4-1 to TRBJ2-7, with 7 bases identical to TRBD1. The V segment lost 3 bases and the J segment 2 bases; nucleotides outside the gene matches: 7. CDR1 and CDR2 (germline): MGHRA, YSYEKL. The CDR3 runs 15 residues. The CDR3 protein is CASSQNRDSAYEQYF. CDR3 coding DNA: TGCGCCAGCAGCCAGAACCGGGACAGCGCCTACGAGCAGTACTTC.

In this sample, this clonotype turned up a few times. This chain joins TRBV7-9 and TRBJ2-5, with TRBD2 identical over 8 bases. The CDR3 length is 16 residues. The V and J ends lost 5 bases and 2 bases, in that order; junction bases with no gene match: 10. CDR1 is SEHNR and CDR2 is FQNEAQ in the germline V gene (reference sequence). The CDR3 region has the DNA TGTGCCAGCAGCCGGACCACTAGCGGTGCTCAAGAGACCCAGTACTTC. This codes for CASSRTTSGAQETQYF.

This clonotype was recorded a few times. One end of the junction varies from germline; a read error may be responsible. J is TRBJ1-1 and V is TRBV5-1; D possibly corresponds to TRBD1 (6 bases). The length of the CDR3 is 16 residues. Looked up from germline, CDR1 is SGHRS and CDR2 is YFSETQ. The CDR3 DNA reads TGCGCCAGCAGCTTGGTCCTAATGGGCAGGGGCACTGAAGTTTTCTTT. Residues: CASSLVLMGRGTEVFF.

The chain joins TRBV6-1 to TRBJ2-7; 9 bases match TRBD1. Germline CDR1 and CDR2: MNHNS and SASEGT. This CDR3 region has 16 residues. V shed 5 bases, J shed 2 bases, and the junction held 10 bases outside the gene matches. For the CDR3, the DNA is TGTGCCAGCAGTCCAACCGGACAGGGGACACCCTACGAGCAGTACTTC. This translates into CASSPTGQGTPYEQYF.

The chain combines TRBV12-5 with TRBJ2-5; D uncertain. Germline-derived CDR1 and CDR2 are LGHNT and FRNRAP. Deletions cut 4 bases from V and 3 bases from J, with 15 bases between. This CDR3 contains 15 residues. In DNA, the CDR3 is TGTGCTAGTGGTTGGTCCTCGGCTGGGGAAGAGACCCAGTACTTC. Encoded protein: CASGWSSAGEETQYF.

This clonotype came up a few times. The V call is TRBV20-1, the J call TRBJ1-2; 7 bases match TRBD1. The CDR3 runs 16 residues. The V segment lost 0 bases and the J segment 3 bases; nucleotides outside the gene matches: 10. Germline lookup yields CDR1 DFQATT and CDR2 SNEGSKA (reference sequence). The CDR3 loop reads CSARDPGQPGDYGYTF. CDR3 nucleotide sequence: TGCAGTGCTAGAGATCCGGGACAGCCAGGCGACTATGGCTACACCTTC.

The V gene is TRBV29-1, the J gene TRBJ2-6; no definite D call. Germline V gene sequence: CDR1 SQVTM, CDR2 ANQGSEA. The CDR3 is made up of 14 amino acids. V was clipped by 4 bases and J by 0 bases, with 7 bases between them. The CDR3 bases are TGCAGCGTTGGGGGATCCTCTGGGGCCAACGTCCTGACTTTC. Translated: CSVGGSSGANVLTF.

The V and J genes are TRBV6-6 and TRBJ1-1; D remains unclear. From germline, CDR1 is MNHNY and CDR2 SVGAGI (reference sequence). The CDR3 runs 13 residues. Trimming pared 2 bases from V and 5 bases from J, leaving 9 bases between. The CDR3 DNA reads TGTGCCAGCAGTTACCTCCCCGGTACTGAAGCTTTCTTT. It translates to CASSYLPGTEAFF.

V gene TRBV7-2 combines with J gene TRBJ2-3; D may be TRBD1 (6 bases). Germline values: CDR1 SGHTA, CDR2 FQGNSA. Trimming removed 7 bases from V and 8 bases from J, with 16 bases in between. CDR3 length: 13 amino acids. The CDR3 loop reads CASTFDRRGTQYF. The CDR3 DNA reads as TGTGCCAGCACCTTCGACAGGCGCGGTACGCAGTATTTT.

This clonotype was recorded many times. This sequence joins TRBV4-2 and TRBJ1-4; D uncertain. Germline V gene data show CDR1 as LGHNA and CDR2 as YNFKEQ. V shed 0 bases and J shed 7 bases, with 15 bases lying between them. CDR3 length: 16 amino acids. The CDR3 protein is CASSQDGGGSGEKLFF. The CDR3 DNA reads as TGTGCCAGCAGCCAAGACGGAGGAGGTTCGGGTGAAAAACTGTTTTTT.

V is TRBV6-5 and J is TRBJ1-1, with D maybe TRBD1 (5 bases). From germline, CDR1 is MNHEY and CDR2 SVGAGI. The CDR3 is made up of 15 amino acids. V lost 5 bases to trimming and J lost 1 base, with 14 bases between them. CDR3 bases: TGTGCCAGCAGTCCCAACCGAGGGGCGAACACTGAAGCTTTCTTT. Translated: CASSPNRGANTEAFF.